Listed below are T cell receptor beta chains from one sample, sequenced in a study of blood T cell repertoires in COVID-19. Libraries were prepared by immunoSEQ multiplex PCR; TCRdb keeps only in-frame clonotypes and omits some of them. The sample has over 250,000 clones, approximately 91% seen once; the top ten hold around 2.2%. Input material: peripheral blood. The receptors originated from a woman in her 30s with COVID-19, enrolled during active disease. Both conserved end residues are part of each CDR3. D genes are given only for firm matches. Rows may omit the clone size; those that give it use once, few, many or a size class.

len	abundance	v_gene	j_gene	d_gene	CDR3nt	CDR3aa
15	once	TRBV7-2	TRBJ2-1	-	TGTGCCAGCACCCTATGGGCTAGCGAACACAATGAGCAGTTCTTC	CASTLWASEHNEQFF
16	-	TRBV19	TRBJ2-3	-	TGTGCCAGTAGTATGACTAGTCCACCTAGCACAGATACGCAGTATTTT	CASSMTSPPSTDTQYF
14	-	TRBV27	TRBJ1-5	TRBD1	TGTGCCATACAGGGGTTGGCGAGCAATCAGCCCCAGCATTTT	CAIQGLASNQPQHF
13	-	TRBV25-1	TRBJ1-5	-	TGTGCCAGCAAGGGGGGGGAGAATCAGCCCCAGCATTTT	CASKGGENQPQHF
14	-	TRBV6-5	TRBJ1-2	-	TGTGCCAGCAGTTACAGGGGCTTTGGATATGGCTACACCTTC	CASSYRGFGYGYTF
15	-	TRBV7-9	TRBJ2-2	-	TGTGCCAGCAGCTTAGCGCTAATCGGGGCCGGGGAGCTGTTTTTT	CASSLALIGAGELFF
15	once	TRBV3-1/TRBV3-2	TRBJ1-3	-	TGTGCCAGCAGCCAAGAGGCCAGCTCTGGAAACACCATATATTTT	CASSQEASSGNTIYF
14	-	TRBV7-9	TRBJ2-7	-	TGTGCCAGCAGCTTAGCAGAAGACAGTTACGAGCAGTACTTC	CASSLAEDSYEQYF
14	-	TRBV3-1/TRBV3-2	TRBJ2-3	-	TGTGCCAGCAGCCCCAACCCACTCACAGATACGCAGTATTTT	CASSPNPLTDTQYF
12	once	TRBV6-5	TRBJ2-4	TRBD1	TGTGCCAGCAAATACGGGACAGGGGAGAAATACTTC	CASKYGTGEKYF
12	-	TRBV18	TRBJ1-2	-	TGTGCCAGCTCACCTGCAGGGAATGGCTACACCTTC	CASSPAGNGYTF
13	-	TRBV27	TRBJ2-3	TRBD2	TGTGCCAGCAGTAAGGGGAGGGGCGATACGCAGTATTTT	CASSKGRGDTQYF
12	-	TRBV2	TRBJ1-1	TRBD1	TGTGCCAGCGGGGACAGGGACACTGAAGCTTTCTTT	CASGDRDTEAFF
13	-	TRBV9	TRBJ2-1	-	TGTGCCAGCAGCGTAGCAGGGTACAATGAGCAGTTCTTC	CASSVAGYNEQFF
13	-	TRBV27	TRBJ1-1	-	TGTGCCAGCAGTTGGCGCAGGGGCCCTGAAGCTTTCTTT	CASSWRRGPEAFF
15	once	TRBV11-2	TRBJ1-2	TRBD1	TGTGCCAGCAGCTTAGATCCCTCAGGGGGCTATGGCTACACCTTC	CASSLDPSGGYGYTF
13	-	TRBV27	TRBJ1-6	-	TGTGCCAGCAGTTTAGAGGTTGACTCACCCCTCCACTTT	CASSLEVDSPLHF
14	-	TRBV5-5	TRBJ1-5	-	TGTGCCAGCAGCTTGGTTTTATCGAATCAGCCCCAGCATTTT	CASSLVLSNQPQHF
16	-	TRBV5-4	TRBJ2-7	TRBD2	TGTGCCAGCAGCCCCGGACTAGCGGGAGGGAAGGTCGTGCAGTACTTC	CASSPGLAGGKVVQYF
15	-	TRBV5-1	TRBJ1-5	TRBD1	TGCGCCAGCAGCTTAGGAGGGGGCAGCAATCAGCCCCAGCATTTT	CASSLGGGSNQPQHF
18	once	TRBV7-8	TRBJ2-3	TRBD2	TGTGCCAGCAGCTCCAAAACCAAGACTAGCGGGAGACGAAATACGCAGTATTTT	CASSSKTKTSGRRNTQYF
18	-	TRBV4-1	TRBJ1-4	-	TGCGCCAGCAGCCAAGCAGGGGTCGGCCCACCAACTAATGAAAAACTGTTTTTT	CASSQAGVGPPTNEKLFF
13	-	TRBV30	TRBJ1-1	-	TGTGCCTGGAGTGGACAGACGAACACTGAAGCTTTCTTT	CAWSGQTNTEAFF
16	-	TRBV7-9	TRBJ1-1	TRBD1	TGTGCCAGCAGCTTAGGCCGGGACAGGGATTGGGGTGGAGCTTTCTTT	CASSLGRDRDWGGAFF
18	-	TRBV2	TRBJ2-1	TRBD2	TGTGCCAGCAGTGACCGGCTAGCGGGAGGGCTCGACTACAATGAGCAGTTCTTC	CASSDRLAGGLDYNEQFF
18	-	TRBV3-1/TRBV3-2	TRBJ2-1	TRBD2	TGTGCCAGCAGCCAAGGGCGACTAGCGGGAGGTAAGGTCGATGAGCAGTTCTTC	CASSQGRLAGGKVDEQFF